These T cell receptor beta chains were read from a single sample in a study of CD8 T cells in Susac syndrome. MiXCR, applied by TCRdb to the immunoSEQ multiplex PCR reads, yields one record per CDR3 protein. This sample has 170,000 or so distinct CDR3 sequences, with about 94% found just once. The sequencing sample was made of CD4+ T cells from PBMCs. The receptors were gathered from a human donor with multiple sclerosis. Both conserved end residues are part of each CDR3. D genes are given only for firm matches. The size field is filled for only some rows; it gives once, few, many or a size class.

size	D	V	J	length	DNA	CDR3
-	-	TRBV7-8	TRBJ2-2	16	TGTGCCAGCAGCTTAGGACAGAGCGCGAACACCGGGGAGCTGTTTTTT	CASSLGQSANTGELFF
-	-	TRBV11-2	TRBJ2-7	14	TGTGCCAGCAGTTTCGCCGGACCATTTTACGAGCAGTACTTC	CASSFAGPFYEQYF
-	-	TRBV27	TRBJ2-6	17	TGTGCCAGCACTCTCGGCAGGCTACGCTCTGGGGCCAACGTCCTGACTTTC	CASTLGRLRSGANVLTF
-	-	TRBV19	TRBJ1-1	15	TGTGCCGCACGGAAGACCGGGCCGTTGAACACTGAAGCTTTCTTT	CAARKTGPLNTEAFF
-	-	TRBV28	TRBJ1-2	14	TGTGCCAGCAGTTTTCGCAGCCTGGCCTATGGCTACACCTTC	CASSFRSLAYGYTF
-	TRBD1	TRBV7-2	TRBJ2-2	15	TGTGCCAGCAGCTTGGGACAGTCGAACACCGGGGAGCTGTTTTTT	CASSLGQSNTGELFF
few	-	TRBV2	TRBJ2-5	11	TGTGCCAGCAGTGAGGAGGAGACCCAGTACTTC	CASSEEETQYF
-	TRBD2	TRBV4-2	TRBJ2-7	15	TGTGCCAGCAGCCAGGGAGCGGGGGGGCCTTACGAGCAGTACTTC	CASSQGAGGPYEQYF
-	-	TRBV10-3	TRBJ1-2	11	TGTGCCATCAGTGAGTCTTATGGCTACACCTTC	CAISESYGYTF
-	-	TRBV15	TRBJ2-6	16	TGTGCCACCAGCAGACCCGGCGGGTCTGGGGCCAACGTCCTGACTTTC	CATSRPGGSGANVLTF
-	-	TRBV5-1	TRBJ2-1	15	TGCGCCAGCAGCTGGGGGGCAGGGACCTACAATGAGCAGTTCTTC	CASSWGAGTYNEQFF
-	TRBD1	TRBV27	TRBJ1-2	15	TGTGCCAGCAGTTTCTTGACAGGGGGGGCCTATGGCTACACCTTC	CASSFLTGGAYGYTF
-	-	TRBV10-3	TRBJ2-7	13	TGTGCCATCAGTGAGTCGCAATCCTACGAGCAGTACTTC	CAISESQSYEQYF
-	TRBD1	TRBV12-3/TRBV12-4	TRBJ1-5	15	TGTGCCAGCAGTCCCACGGGACAGGGTCGGCAGCCCCAGCATTTT	CASSPTGQGRQPQHF
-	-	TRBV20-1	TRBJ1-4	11	TGCAGTGCCCCGGACACGGCTCGATCGTTTTTT	CSAPDTARSFF
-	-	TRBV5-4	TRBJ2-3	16	TGTGCCAGCAGCGAGGACTATCTTCGGTCGGCAGATACGCAGTATTTT	CASSEDYLRSADTQYF
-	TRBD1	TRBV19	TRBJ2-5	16	TGTGCCAGTAGTATCGGACAGGGGAGATTTCAAGAGACCCAGTACTTC	CASSIGQGRFQETQYF
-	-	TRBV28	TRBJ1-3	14	TGTGCCAGCAGCTCGGACAATCTAGGGAACACCATATATTTT	CASSSDNLGNTIYF
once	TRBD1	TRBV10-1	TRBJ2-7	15	TGCGCCAGCAGTTCTACCGGGACAGCCTTCTCCGAGCAGTACTTC	CASSSTGTAFSEQYF
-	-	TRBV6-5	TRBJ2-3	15	TGTGCCAGTACGACTAGGACGAAGGGGGGGGGCACGCAGTATTTT	CASTTRTKGGGTQYF
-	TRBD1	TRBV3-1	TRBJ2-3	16	TGTGCCAGCAGCCAAGAAGGCAGGGGGCCGGCAGATACGCAGTATTTT	CASSQEGRGPADTQYF
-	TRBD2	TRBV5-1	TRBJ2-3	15	TGCGCCAGCAGCTTGGCGACTAGCGGTACAGATACGCAGTATTTT	CASSLATSGTDTQYF
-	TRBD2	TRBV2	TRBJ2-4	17	TGTGCCAGCAGGATAACTAGCGGGGGGATAGCCAAAAACATTCAGTACTTC	CASRITSGGIAKNIQYF
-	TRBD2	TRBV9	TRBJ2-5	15	TGTGCCAGCAGCGCAGAGCGGGGAAGGAGGGAGACCCAGTACTTC	CASSAERGRRETQYF
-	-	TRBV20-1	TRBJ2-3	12	TGCAGTGTCGGGGGTCCGCTCGATACGCAGTATTTT	CSVGGPLDTQYF
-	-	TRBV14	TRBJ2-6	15	TGTGCCAGCAGCCGAGGGGCCTCTGGGGCCAACGTCCTGACTTTC	CASSRGASGANVLTF
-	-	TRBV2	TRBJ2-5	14	TGTGCCAGTTCGTTTTGGACATACCAAGAGACCCAGTACTTC	CASSFWTYQETQYF